This TCR beta chain derives from a study of blood T cell repertoires in COVID-19. How the authors handled the data: Nucleated cell counts were estimated from reference gene primer amplification. The data were produced by immunoSEQ multiplex PCR, yet TCRdb's version contains in-frame clones alone and is incomplete. D and trimming were read from the DNA, whereas the V and J calls and clone size are those reported in that table. Of under 150,000 clones detected, around 80% appear once; the ten largest clones hold about 9.3%. Trimming left V 0 bases short and J 0 bases short, with 14 bases between. Germline lookup yields CDR1 LGHNA and CDR2 YNFKEQ. The CDR3 is 18 amino acids.

The source is a woman older than 75 in a cohort sampled during active or convalescent COVID-19. What was sequenced was peripheral blood. The chain has TRBV4-2 and TRBJ1-4; tentatively, D is TRBD1 (6 bases). The CDR3: CASSQEVQGQATNEKLFF. CDR3 DNA sequence: TGTGCCAGCAGCCAAGAAGTCCAGGGGCAGGCAACTAATGAAAAACTGTTTTTT.